These T cell receptor beta chains were read from a single sample in a study of T-cell memory formation after mild COVID-19. One entry per CDR3 protein, called by TCRdb with MiXCR from the 5' RACE reads. The top ten clones hold 14% of a sample with about 140,000 distinct CDR3 sequences, approximately 15% of them seen once. Sequenced: PBMCs or a T cell subset sorted from them (not recorded which). The receptor source for this set is an adult woman who had mild COVID-19 (a few samples of this study predate the infection). Cell type and time point are not known. Each CDR3 is given with its conserved first and last residue. The D gene is left open where the match is weak. Clone sizes are given selectively: once, few, many, or a class where the clone is expanded.

j_call clone_size d_call v_call cdr3_nt cdr3_aa
TRBJ2-7 NA NA TRBV12-3/TRBV12-4 TGTGCCAGCAGTGGGGCGGCAGGGCGCGAGCAGTACTTC CASSGAAGREQYF
TRBJ2-3 few NA TRBV12-3/TRBV12-4 TGTGCCAGCAGTTTAAAGTTCACAGATACGCAGTATTTT CASSLKFTDTQYF
TRBJ2-2 NA NA TRBV2 TGTGCCAGCAGTGCAGGGGCCACCGGGGAGCTGTTTTTT CASSAGATGELFF
TRBJ2-5 few TRBD2 TRBV4-3 TGCGCCAGCAGCCAAGAGCGGGGAGGGGCGGCCCAGTACTTC CASSQERGGAAQYF
TRBJ2-1 NA TRBD1 TRBV9 TGTGCCAGCAGCGACGGTAGGGGACAGGGTACCTACAATGAGCAGTTCTTC CASSDGRGQGTYNEQFF
TRBJ2-1 few TRBD1 TRBV11-2 TGTGCCAGCAGCCCAGAGGACAGGAGGCATGAGCAGTTCTTC CASSPEDRRHEQFF
TRBJ2-1 few TRBD2 TRBV5-1 TGCGCCAGCAGCCCCCGTGGTAGCGGGGGGGCAGATGAGCAGTTCTTC CASSPRGSGGADEQFF
TRBJ1-4 few TRBD1 TRBV7-9 TGTGCCAGCAGCCCCGGACAGGGCCCCAATGAAAAACTGTTTTTT CASSPGQGPNEKLFF
TRBJ2-5 few NA TRBV15 TGTGCCACCAGCAGAGGAACAGGTGTCTCCCAAGAGACCCAGTACTTC CATSRGTGVSQETQYF
TRBJ1-2 NA NA TRBV7-2 TGTGCCAGCAGCTTAGCAGGGGAAATCAATGGCTACACCTTC CASSLAGEINGYTF
TRBJ2-1 many TRBD2 TRBV30 TGTGCCTGGACAGGTGTTGCTAGCGGGGTCTCCTACAATGAGCAGTTCTTC CAWTGVASGVSYNEQFF
TRBJ1-1 few TRBD1 TRBV6-2/TRBV6-3 TGTGCCAGCGCCCTACAGGGGAGTAAAGCTTTCTTT CASALQGSKAFF
TRBJ2-3 NA TRBD2 TRBV11-2 TGTGCCAGCAGAAAACCGGGACTACACACAGATACGCAGTATTTT CASRKPGLHTDTQYF
TRBJ2-3 few TRBD2 TRBV14 TGTGCCAGCAGCCTATACCCGCGAACGGGACTAAGCACAGATACGCAGTATTTT CASSLYPRTGLSTDTQYF
TRBJ1-4 NA NA TRBV27 TGTGCCAGCAGCACCCTTGGTGAAAAACTGTTTTTT CASSTLGEKLFF
TRBJ2-7 few TRBD2 TRBV20-1 TGCAGTGCTAGAGATAATAGCGGGGGCCTTTCGTATCCCTACGAGCAGTACTTC CSARDNSGGLSYPYEQYF
TRBJ2-7 few NA TRBV6-5 TGTGCCAGCAGTTACTCGCGTAAGCCCTACGAGCAGTACTTC CASSYSRKPYEQYF
TRBJ2-1 few TRBD1 TRBV5-1 TGCGCCAGCAGAGGGACAGGGGGTTACAATGAGCAGTTCTTC CASRGTGGYNEQFF
TRBJ2-1 NA TRBD2 TRBV7-3 TGTGCCAGCAGCTTAAGGCCCCCTACTAGCGACAATGAGCAGTTCTTC CASSLRPPTSDNEQFF
TRBJ2-7 NA NA TRBV7-9 TGTGCCAGCAGCGAAAGCCACACCTACGAGCAGTACTTC CASSESHTYEQYF
TRBJ1-4 NA TRBD1 TRBV13 TGTGCCAGCAGCTCCCGGACAGGGCCTAATGAAAAACTGTTTTTT CASSSRTGPNEKLFF
TRBJ2-4 few NA TRBV24-1 TGTGCCACCAGTGCTGGGAACATTCAGTACTTC CATSAGNIQYF
TRBJ2-2 NA NA TRBV4-3 TGCGCCAGCAGTCAAGGAACGTGGACCGGGGAGCTGTTTTTT CASSQGTWTGELFF
TRBJ2-1 many NA TRBV29-1 TGCAGCGTAGCAGGGAGAGCCTACAATGAGCAGTTCTTC CSVAGRAYNEQFF
TRBJ2-1 NA NA TRBV7-3 TGTGCCAGCAGCTATGGTGATTCTGGCTATGAGCAGTTCTTC CASSYGDSGYEQFF
TRBJ2-1 few TRBD2 TRBV4-3 TGCGCCAGCAGCCAAGCGTTCCGGACTAGCAGACACAATGAGCAGTTCTTC CASSQAFRTSRHNEQFF
TRBJ1-1 few NA TRBV3-1 TGTGCCAGCAGCTTGCGGGCGGGGAACACTGAAGCTTTCTTT CASSLRAGNTEAFF
TRBJ1-2 many NA TRBV7-8 TGTGCCAGCAGCCCGGACAAGAACTATGGCTACACCTTC CASSPDKNYGYTF
TRBJ1-1 few TRBD1 TRBV12-3/TRBV12-4 TGTGCCAGCAGCCAGGGGGGTGGAGACACTGAAGCTTTCTTT CASSQGGGDTEAFF
TRBJ2-2 few NA TRBV11-3 TGTGCCAGCAGCTCCAGGGACGGCCGAAACACCGGGGAGCTGTTTTTT CASSSRDGRNTGELFF
TRBJ1-1 few NA TRBV7-9 TGTGCCAGCACTAAAAGGGGTGGAGCCATGAACACTGAAGCTTTCTTT CASTKRGGAMNTEAFF
TRBJ1-6 NA NA TRBV3-1 TGTGCCAGCAGCCAAGTTTCCGGAGATTCACCCCTCCACTTT CASSQVSGDSPLHF
TRBJ1-1 few NA TRBV11-3 TGTGCCAGCAGCCCGGGACAGAACACTGAAGCTTTCTTT CASSPGQNTEAFF
TRBJ2-2 NA NA TRBV29-1 TGCAGCGTTCGGGCAGGAACCCTAAACACCGGGGAGCTGTTTTTT CSVRAGTLNTGELFF
TRBJ2-2 NA TRBD1 TRBV9 TGTGCCAGCAGCGGAGGGACAGGGGGCTCCGAGGAGCTGTTTTTT CASSGGTGGSEELFF
TRBJ2-1 few TRBD1 TRBV7-6 TGTGCCAGCAGCTCCGGGACAGGGATCCCCGAGCAGTTCTTC CASSSGTGIPEQFF
TRBJ2-7 many TRBD2 TRBV7-9 TGTGCCAGCAGCTCCAGACTAGCGGGTACGGCCCTCTACGAGCAGTACTTC CASSSRLAGTALYEQYF
TRBJ1-2 once TRBD1 TRBV7-9 TGTGCCAGCAGCTCGACAGGGCATTCTAACTATGGCTACACCTTC CASSSTGHSNYGYTF
TRBJ2-5 once NA TRBV5-6 TGTGCCAGCAGCTTACCGGGTGGAGAGACCCGGTACTTC CASSLPGGETRYF
TRBJ1-6 NA NA TRBV6-5 TGTGCCAGCAGTCAAGGAGGCCGGAGGGTTAATTCACCCCTCCACTTT CASSQGGRRVNSPLHF
TRBJ2-1 NA TRBD2 TRBV29-1 TGCAGCATCCCGACTAGCGGGAGCGGGATGAGCGGTGAGCAGTTCTTC CSIPTSGSGMSGEQFF
TRBJ2-3 few NA TRBV9 TGTGCCAGCAGCCTTCCTATAGCAGATACGCAGTATTTT CASSLPIADTQYF
TRBJ2-3 NA TRBD1 TRBV7-3 TGTGCCAGCAGCCCTGACAGGGGGCATAAAGATACGCAGTATTTT CASSPDRGHKDTQYF
TRBJ1-2 few NA TRBV6-2/TRBV6-3 TGTGCCAGCAGTCCCGGGACGGCAGTATATGGCTACACCTTC CASSPGTAVYGYTF
TRBJ2-1 NA NA TRBV4-1 TGCGCCAGCAGCCAAGTCCGGGGGCAGGACAATGAGCAGTTCTTC CASSQVRGQDNEQFF
TRBJ2-7 NA NA TRBV6-5 TGTGCCAGCAGTTACACTGGAGGGGCGGGCGCCTACGAGCAGTACTTC CASSYTGGAGAYEQYF
TRBJ2-3 once NA TRBV7-7 TGTGCTAGCAGCTTAATCGGGGGTGGGCAAGATACGCAGTATTTT CASSLIGGGQDTQYF
TRBJ2-1 few TRBD1 TRBV12-3/TRBV12-4 TGTGCCAGCAGTTTATTGGGACAGGGGTACAATGAGCAGTTCTTC CASSLLGQGYNEQFF